The rows below give T cell receptor beta chains drawn from one sample of a study of a mutant IDH1 vaccine in newly diagnosed glioma. Clones were sequenced by immunoSEQ multiplex PCR, and TCRdb holds only the in-frame ones, with some missing. Altogether about 88,000 clones are present, 82% being singletons, with the ten largest covering less than 6.5%. Specimen: PBMCs, collected from a glioma patient treated with radiotherapy, temozolomide or both. All receptors derive from a middle-aged man with glioma. Some clones in this sample may be carry-over from other donors' samples. Each CDR3 is given with its conserved first and last residue. D genes are given only for firm matches. Clone sizes are given selectively: once, few, many, or a class where the clone is expanded.

TRBV18	TRBD1	TRBJ1-2	few	TGTGCCAGCTCACTGCCGGGACAGGGTCCCTATGGCTACACCTTC	CASSLPGQGPYGYTF
TRBV30	.	TRBJ1-2	.	TGTGCCTGGAGCCCCTCGGGAGTCTATGGCTACACCTTC	CAWSPSGVYGYTF
TRBV5-1	.	TRBJ2-1	.	TGCGCCAGCAGCTTGGTGGTCCGGGCGAGGGACAATGAGCAGTTCTTC	CASSLVVRARDNEQFF
TRBV7-9	.	TRBJ2-6	.	TGTGCCAGCAGCTTAACTGCATCCGGGGCCAACGTCCTGACTTTC	CASSLTASGANVLTF
TRBV6-1	TRBD1	TRBJ1-2	once	TGTGCCAGCAGTGAATACAGGGGGGATGGCTACACCTTC	CASSEYRGDGYTF
TRBV4-1	TRBD1	TRBJ2-6	.	TGCGCCAGCAGCTTACAGGGGTGGCCCTCTGGGGCCAACGTCCTGACTTTC	CASSLQGWPSGANVLTF
TRBV5-1	.	TRBJ2-7	.	TGCGCCAGCAGCTTATGGGGGAGCTCCTACGAGCAGTACTTC	CASSLWGSSYEQYF
TRBV7-2	.	TRBJ1-1	.	TGTGCCAGCAGCCGACAGGCCTCGAACACTGAAGCTTTCTTT	CASSRQASNTEAFF
TRBV19	.	TRBJ1-1	.	TGTGCCAGTAGTATAAGGACAGTGAACACTGAAGCTTTCTTT	CASSIRTVNTEAFF
TRBV2	.	TRBJ1-1	once	TGTGCCAGCAGTGTTCAGCTAAACACTGAAGCTTTCTTT	CASSVQLNTEAFF
TRBV4-1	.	TRBJ1-5	.	TGCGCCAGCAGCCATCCAACAGGGTCCCCTCAGCCCCAGCATTTT	CASSHPTGSPQPQHF
TRBV29-1	.	TRBJ1-4	few	TGCAGCGTGTCAGGGTTTGGAACTAATGAAAAACTGTTTTTT	CSVSGFGTNEKLFF
TRBV13	TRBD1	TRBJ1-2	.	TGTGCCAGCAGCTTCAGGGGGGGGCCTAACTATGGCTACACCTTC	CASSFRGGPNYGYTF
TRBV4-2	TRBD1	TRBJ1-1	.	TGTGCCAGCAGCCAAGACGCATCTCGGGACAGGGCGTTCTTGACTGAAGCTTTCTTT	CASSQDASRDRAFLTEAFF
TRBV6-5	TRBD2	TRBJ2-5	once	TGTGCCAGCAGTTACTCGATGGCTAGCGGGGAGACCCAGTACTTC	CASSYSMASGETQYF
TRBV7-9	TRBD1	TRBJ1-4	.	TGTGCCAGCAGCTCGCAGGGGGTGGAAAAACTGTTTTTT	CASSSQGVEKLFF
TRBV18	.	TRBJ2-7	.	TGTGCCAGCTCGCCAAGTCTGAGCTCCTACGAGCAGTACTTC	CASSPSLSSYEQYF
TRBV6-1	.	TRBJ2-1	.	TGTGCCAGCAGCGAGGGGCGATACAATGAGCAGTTCTTC	CASSEGRYNEQFF
TRBV7-9	.	TRBJ2-2	.	TGTGCCAGCAGCCTGGACAGCCATTGGGCCGGGGAGCTGTTTTTT	CASSLDSHWAGELFF
TRBV6-1	.	TRBJ1-1	.	TGTGCCAGCAGTGAGGACACGCTGAACACTGAAGCTTTCTTT	CASSEDTLNTEAFF
TRBV6-1	TRBD1	TRBJ1-1	.	TGTGCCAGCGGGACAGGACTAGTCCGGAACACTGAAGCTTTCTTT	CASGTGLVRNTEAFF
TRBV7-9	.	TRBJ1-4	.	TGTGCCAGCAGCTTAGCGACGACTGAAAAACTGTTTTTT	CASSLATTEKLFF
TRBV29-1	.	TRBJ1-3	.	TGCAGCGTTGAACAGGGAGGAGGAAACACCATATATTTT	CSVEQGGGNTIYF
TRBV6-5	.	TRBJ2-7	.	TGTGCCAGCAGTTACCGCCCGGGCTTATACGAGCAGTACTTC	CASSYRPGLYEQYF
TRBV10-3	TRBD1	TRBJ1-4	.	TGTGCCATCAGTCAGGGGGCTGAAAAACTGTTTTTT	CAISQGAEKLFF
TRBV5-4	TRBD2	TRBJ2-1	.	TGTGCCAGCAGCTTGGATAGCGGGGGTTACAATGAGCAGTTCTTC	CASSLDSGGYNEQFF
TRBV2	.	TRBJ1-5	.	TGTGCCAGCAGGAAGACGACATCGGGGCGGAATCAGCCCCAGCATTTT	CASRKTTSGRNQPQHF
TRBV5-8	.	TRBJ2-5	.	TGTGCCAGCATCACCCGGAAGCAGGGCGGATACACCCAGTACTTC	CASITRKQGGYTQYF
TRBV13	TRBD2	TRBJ2-3	.	TGTGCCAGCAGCTTATCTCCGGGGGGTCTCAGCACAGATACGCAGTATTTT	CASSLSPGGLSTDTQYF
TRBV5-1	TRBD2	TRBJ2-7	few	TGCGCCAGCAGCCAGCGCATTACCCTAGCGGGGGATCGCGAGCAGTACTTC	CASSQRITLAGDREQYF
TRBV6-1	.	TRBJ2-4	few	TGTGCCAGCAGTGAATTGGACTCCAATATTCAGTACTTC	CASSELDSNIQYF
TRBV29-1	.	TRBJ1-1	.	TGCAGCGTTAGAGGGGTAATGAACACTGAAGCTTTCTTT	CSVRGVMNTEAFF
TRBV10-2	.	TRBJ1-1	.	TGCGCCAGCAGTGAGTCGGAAGTGGTCATGAACACTGAAGCTTTCTTT	CASSESEVVMNTEAFF
TRBV6-5	.	TRBJ1-1	.	TGTGCCAGCAGTTCCGGGACACTCAACACTGAAGCTTTCTTT	CASSSGTLNTEAFF
TRBV4-2	.	TRBJ2-7	.	TGTGCCAGCTCTAGGGCACTCAGCAACGAGCAGTACTTC	CASSRALSNEQYF
TRBV10-2	TRBD2	TRBJ2-5	.	TGCGCCAGCAATCGGGGGGGCTCGGAGACCCAGTACTTC	CASNRGGSETQYF
TRBV7-8	TRBD1	TRBJ2-1	.	TGTGCCAGCAGCTTACGGGACAGACACAATGAGCAGTTCTTC	CASSLRDRHNEQFF
TRBV7-2	TRBD1	TRBJ2-7	.	TGTGCCAGCAGCTTATGGGGCGGGACAGGGGCCAACGAGCAGTACTTC	CASSLWGGTGANEQYF
TRBV6-1	.	TRBJ1-1	.	TGTGCCAGCAGTGATCAGGCTAGCGGCACTGAAGCTTTCTTT	CASSDQASGTEAFF